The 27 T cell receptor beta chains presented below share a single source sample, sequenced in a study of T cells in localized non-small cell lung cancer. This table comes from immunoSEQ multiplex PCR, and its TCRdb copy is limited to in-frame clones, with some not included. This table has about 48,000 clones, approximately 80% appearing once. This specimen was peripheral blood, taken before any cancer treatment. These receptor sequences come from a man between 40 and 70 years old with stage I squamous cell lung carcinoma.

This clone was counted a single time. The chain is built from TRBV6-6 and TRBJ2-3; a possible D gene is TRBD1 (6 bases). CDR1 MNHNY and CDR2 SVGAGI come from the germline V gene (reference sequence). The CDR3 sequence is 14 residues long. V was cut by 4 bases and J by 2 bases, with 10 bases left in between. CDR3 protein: CASSSGAFTDTQYF. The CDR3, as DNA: TGTGCCAGCAGTTCAGGGGCCTTCACAGATACGCAGTATTTT.

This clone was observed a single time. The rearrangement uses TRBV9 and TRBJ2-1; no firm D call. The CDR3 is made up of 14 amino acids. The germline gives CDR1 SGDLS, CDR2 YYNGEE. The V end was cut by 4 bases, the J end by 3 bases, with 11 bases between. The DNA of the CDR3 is TGTGCCAGCAGCCCCGGAGAAGGCTACAATGAGCAGTTCTTC. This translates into CASSPGEGYNEQFF.

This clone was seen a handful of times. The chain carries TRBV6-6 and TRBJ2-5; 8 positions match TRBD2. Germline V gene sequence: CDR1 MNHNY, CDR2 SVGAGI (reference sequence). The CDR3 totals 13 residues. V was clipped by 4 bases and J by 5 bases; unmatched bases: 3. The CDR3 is CASSLAGWETQYF. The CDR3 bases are TGTGCCAGCAGTTTAGCGGGATGGGAGACCCAGTACTTC.

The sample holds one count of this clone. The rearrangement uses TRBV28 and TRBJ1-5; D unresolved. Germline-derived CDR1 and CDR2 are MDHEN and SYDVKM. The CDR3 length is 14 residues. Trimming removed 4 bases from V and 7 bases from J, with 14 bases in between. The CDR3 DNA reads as TGTGCCAGCAGTTCCCCGCCCTCCGGGCAGCCCCAGCATTTT. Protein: CASSSPPSGQPQHF.

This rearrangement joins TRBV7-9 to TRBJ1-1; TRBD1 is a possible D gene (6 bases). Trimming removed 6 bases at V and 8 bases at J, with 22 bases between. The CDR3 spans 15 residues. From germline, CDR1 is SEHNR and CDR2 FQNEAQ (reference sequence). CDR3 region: CASRGSRSPQGEAFF. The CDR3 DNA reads TGTGCCAGCAGAGGTTCCAGGAGCCCGCAGGGGGAAGCTTTCTTT. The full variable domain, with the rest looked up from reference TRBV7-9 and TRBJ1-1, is DTGVSQNPRHKITKRGQNVTFRCDPISEHNRLYWYRQTLGQGPEFLTYFQNEAQLEKSRLLSDRFSAERPKGSFSTLEIQRTEQGDSAMYLCASRGSRSPQGEAFFGQGTRLTVV.

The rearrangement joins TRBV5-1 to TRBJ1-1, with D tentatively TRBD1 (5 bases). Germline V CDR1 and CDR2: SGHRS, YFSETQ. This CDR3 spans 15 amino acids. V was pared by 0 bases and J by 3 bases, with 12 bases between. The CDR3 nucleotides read TGCGCCAGCAGCTTGGGTTGGGGCGGCGACACTGAAGCTTTCTTT. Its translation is CASSLGWGGDTEAFF.

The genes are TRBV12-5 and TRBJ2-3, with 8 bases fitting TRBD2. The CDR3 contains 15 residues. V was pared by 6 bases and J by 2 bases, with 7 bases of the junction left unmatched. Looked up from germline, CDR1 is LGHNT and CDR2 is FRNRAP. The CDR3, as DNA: TGTGCTAGTGGATCCGGACTAGCCCACACAGATACGCAGTATTTT. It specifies CASGSGLAHTDTQYF.

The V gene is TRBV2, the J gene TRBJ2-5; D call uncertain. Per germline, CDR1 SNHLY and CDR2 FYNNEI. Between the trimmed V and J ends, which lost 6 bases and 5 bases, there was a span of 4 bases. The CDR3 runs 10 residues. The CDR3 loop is CASRVETQYF. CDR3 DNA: TGTGCCAGCAGGGTGGAGACCCAGTACTTC. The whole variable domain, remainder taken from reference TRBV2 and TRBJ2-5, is EPEVTQTPSHQVTQMGQEVILRCVPISNHLYFYWYRQILGQKVEFLVSFYNNEISEKSEIFDDQFSVERPDGSNFTLKIRSTKLEDSAMYFCASRVETQYFGPGTRLLVL.

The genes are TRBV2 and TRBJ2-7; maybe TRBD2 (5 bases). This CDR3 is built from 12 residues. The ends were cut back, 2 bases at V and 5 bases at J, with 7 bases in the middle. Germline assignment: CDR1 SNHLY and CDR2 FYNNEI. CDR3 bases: TGTGCCAGCAGTGAACGGGGAGACGAGCAGTACTTC. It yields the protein CASSERGDEQYF.

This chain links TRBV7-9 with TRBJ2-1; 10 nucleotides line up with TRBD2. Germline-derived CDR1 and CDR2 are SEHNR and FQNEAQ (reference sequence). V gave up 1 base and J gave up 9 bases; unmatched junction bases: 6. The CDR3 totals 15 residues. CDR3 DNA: TGTGCCAGCAGCTTAGAGCGGGGGGGCCTATCTGAGCAGTTCTTC. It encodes CASSLERGGLSEQFF.

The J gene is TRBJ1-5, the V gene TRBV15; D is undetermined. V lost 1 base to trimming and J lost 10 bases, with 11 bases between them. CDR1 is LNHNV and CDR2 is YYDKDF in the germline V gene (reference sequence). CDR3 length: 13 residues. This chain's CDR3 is CATSRVKRDPQHF. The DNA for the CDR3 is TGTGCCACCAGCAGAGTAAAGAGAGATCCCCAGCATTTT.

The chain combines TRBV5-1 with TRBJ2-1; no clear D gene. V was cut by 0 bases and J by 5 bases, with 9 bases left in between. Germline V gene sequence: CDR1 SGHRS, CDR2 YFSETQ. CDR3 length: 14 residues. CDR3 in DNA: TGCGCCAGCAGCTTGGGACGGGCCAACAATGAGCAGTTCTTC. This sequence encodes CASSLGRANNEQFF.

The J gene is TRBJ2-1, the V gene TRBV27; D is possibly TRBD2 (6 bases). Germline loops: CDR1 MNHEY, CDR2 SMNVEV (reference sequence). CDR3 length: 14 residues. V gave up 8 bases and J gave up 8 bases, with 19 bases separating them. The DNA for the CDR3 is TGTGCCAGCCGCGGGGACGTCGCGTCCTATGAGCAGTTCTTC. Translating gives CASRGDVASYEQFF.

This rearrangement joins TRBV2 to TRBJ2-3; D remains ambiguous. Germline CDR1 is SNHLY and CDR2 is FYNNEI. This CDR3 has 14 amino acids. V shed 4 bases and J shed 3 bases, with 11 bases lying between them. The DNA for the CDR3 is TGTGCCAGCAGTGGGGGTAGGTGGACAGATACGCAGTATTTT. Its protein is CASSGGRWTDTQYF.

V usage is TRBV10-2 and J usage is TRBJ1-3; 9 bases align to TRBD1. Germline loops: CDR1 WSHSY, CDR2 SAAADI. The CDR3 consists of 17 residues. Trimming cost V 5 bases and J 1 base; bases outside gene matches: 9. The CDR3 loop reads CASSSGGQGMSGNTIYF. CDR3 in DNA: TGCGCCAGCAGTTCCGGCGGACAGGGGATGTCTGGAAACACCATATATTTT.

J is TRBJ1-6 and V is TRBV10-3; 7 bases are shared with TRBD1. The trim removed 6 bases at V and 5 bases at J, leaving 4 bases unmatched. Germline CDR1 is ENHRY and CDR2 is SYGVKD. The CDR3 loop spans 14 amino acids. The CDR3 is CAIRTTGDNSPLHF. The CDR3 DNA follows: TGTGCCATCAGAACCACAGGGGATAATTCACCCCTCCACTTT.

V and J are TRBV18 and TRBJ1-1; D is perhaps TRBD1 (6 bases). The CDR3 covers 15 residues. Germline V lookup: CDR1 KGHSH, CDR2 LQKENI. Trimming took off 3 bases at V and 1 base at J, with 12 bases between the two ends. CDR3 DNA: TGTGCCAGCTCACCTCCAGGGGTCTCGAACACTGAAGCTTTCTTT. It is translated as CASSPPGVSNTEAFF. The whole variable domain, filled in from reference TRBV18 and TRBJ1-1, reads NAGVMQNPRHLVRRRGQEARLRCSPMKGHSHVYWYRQLPEEGLKFMVYLQKENIIDESGMPKERFSAEFPKEGPSILRIQQVVRGDSAAYFCASSPPGVSNTEAFFGQGTRLTVV.

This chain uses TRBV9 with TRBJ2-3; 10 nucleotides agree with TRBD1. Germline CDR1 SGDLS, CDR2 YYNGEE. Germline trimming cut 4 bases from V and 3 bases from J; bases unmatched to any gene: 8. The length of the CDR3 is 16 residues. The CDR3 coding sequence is TGTGCCAGCAGCTGGGACAGGGGAATTGGTACAGATACGCAGTATTTT. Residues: CASSWDRGIGTDTQYF.

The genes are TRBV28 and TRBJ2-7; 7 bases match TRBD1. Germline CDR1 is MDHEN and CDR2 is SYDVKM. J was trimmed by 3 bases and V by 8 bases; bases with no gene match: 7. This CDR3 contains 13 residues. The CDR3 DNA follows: TGTGCCAGCGGGAAATACAGGGGCTACGAGCAGTACTTC. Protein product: CASGKYRGYEQYF. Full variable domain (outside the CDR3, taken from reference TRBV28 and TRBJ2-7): DVKVTQSSRYLVKRTGEKVFLECVQDMDHENMFWYRQDPGLGLRLIYFSYDVKMKEKGDIPEGYSVSREKKERFSLILESASTNQTSMYLCASGKYRGYEQYFGPGTRLTVT.

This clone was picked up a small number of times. CDR3 in amino acids: CASSLSGGATAYEQYF. The CDR3 DNA reads as TGTGCCAGCAGCTTATCCGGGGGGGCTACCGCCTACGAGCAGTACTTC. The chain is built from TRBV7-3 and TRBJ2-7; 8 bases are shared with TRBD2. This CDR3 has 16 amino acids. CDR1 and CDR2 (germline): SGHTA, FQGTGA. Unmatched junction bases numbered 8, after V lost 2 bases and J lost 2 bases.

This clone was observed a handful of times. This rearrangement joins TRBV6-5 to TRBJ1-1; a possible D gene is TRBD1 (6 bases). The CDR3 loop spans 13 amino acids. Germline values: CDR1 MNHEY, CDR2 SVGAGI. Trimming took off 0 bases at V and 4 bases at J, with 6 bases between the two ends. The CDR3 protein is CASSYSTGTEAFF. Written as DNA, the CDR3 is TGTGCCAGCAGTTACTCGACAGGCACTGAAGCTTTCTTT.

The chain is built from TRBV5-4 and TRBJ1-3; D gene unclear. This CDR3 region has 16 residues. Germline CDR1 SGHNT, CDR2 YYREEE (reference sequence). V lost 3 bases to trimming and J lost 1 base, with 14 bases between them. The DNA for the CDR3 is TGTGCCAGCAGCTCCATAGGAGCCGGGTCTGGAAACACCATATATTTT. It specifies CASSSIGAGSGNTIYF.

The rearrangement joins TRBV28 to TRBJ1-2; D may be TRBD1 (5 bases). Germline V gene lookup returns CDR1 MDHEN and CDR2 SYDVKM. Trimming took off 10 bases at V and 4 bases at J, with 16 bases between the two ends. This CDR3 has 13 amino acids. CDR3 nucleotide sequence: TGTGCCACCCTTAAGGGGCAGGCCTATGGCTACACCTTC. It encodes CATLKGQAYGYTF.

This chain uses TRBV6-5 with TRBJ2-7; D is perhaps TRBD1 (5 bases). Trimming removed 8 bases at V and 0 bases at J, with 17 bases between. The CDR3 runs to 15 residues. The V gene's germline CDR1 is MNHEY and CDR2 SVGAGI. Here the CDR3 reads CASGWGGSNSYEQYF. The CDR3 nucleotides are TGTGCCAGCGGTTGGGGCGGATCAAACTCCTACGAGCAGTACTTC.

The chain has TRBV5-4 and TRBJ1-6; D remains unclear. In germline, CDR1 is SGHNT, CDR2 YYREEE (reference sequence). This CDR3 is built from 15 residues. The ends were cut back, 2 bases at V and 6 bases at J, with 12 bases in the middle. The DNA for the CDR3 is TGTGCCAGCAGCTTAAGGACCCCACCTAATTCACCCCTCCACTTT. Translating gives CASSLRTPPNSPLHF.

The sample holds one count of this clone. The CDR3 here is CASSLPGQFAFF. Here the CDR3 DNA reads TGTGCCAGCAGTTTACCGGGACAGTTCGCTTTCTTT. The chain uses TRBV28 and TRBJ1-1; TRBD1 matches 7 bases. After removal of 2 bases from V and 11 bases from J, the junction contained 5 bases not matched to a gene. The CDR3 spans 12 residues. The germline CDR1 and CDR2 sequences are MDHEN and SYDVKM.

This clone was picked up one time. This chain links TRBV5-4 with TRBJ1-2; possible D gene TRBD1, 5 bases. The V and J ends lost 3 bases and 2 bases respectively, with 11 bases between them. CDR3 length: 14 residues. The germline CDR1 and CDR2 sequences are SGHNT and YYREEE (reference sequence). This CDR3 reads CASSSKEGNYGYTF. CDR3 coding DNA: TGTGCCAGCAGCTCCAAAGAGGGGAACTATGGCTACACCTTC.